This T cell receptor beta chain is from a study of CD8+ T cells in alopecia areata. Reverse transcription of extracted RNA yielded cDNA, which provided the sequencing template. This table comes from immunoSEQ multiplex PCR, and its TCRdb copy is limited to in-frame clones, with some not included. The sample has 150,000 or so clones; around 87% are singletons. CDR1 is MNHNS, CDR2 SASEGT, per germline. CDR3 length: 13 amino acids. V shed 11 bases and J 3 bases; nucleotides not matched to a gene: 8. This TCR came from a human donor with alopecia areata. The sample was CD8+ T cells sorted from blood, taken at week 0. The chain combines TRBV6-1 with TRBJ2-7; 9 positions agree with TRBD1. The CDR3 here is CAAMGQGHYEQYF. The CDR3 DNA reads TGTGCCGCGATGGGACAGGGTCACTACGAGCAGTACTTC.